Given below is one T cell receptor (beta chain) in context. Its antigen is not identified. The junction shows a germline mismatch at one end, possibly a read error. Libraries of TCR beta came from quantitative 5'-RACE with molecular barcodes. A single record per CDR3 protein comes from TCRdb applying MiXCR to the 5' RACE reads. The sample has 310,000 or so distinct CDR3 sequences, about 19% seen once. The CDR3 has 14 amino acids. Germline V gene data show CDR1 as SEHNR and CDR2 as FQNEAQ (reference sequence). This sample was taken from a study of CD8 T cells in ankylosing spondylitis. Study results and limitations: Reportedly, significant enrichment of disease-linked clones occurred in matched ankylosing spondylitis synovial fluid.

Sequenced sample: blood, either unsorted or a sorted T cell fraction (not recorded which). The rearrangement links TRBV7-9 to TRBJ1-4; D is unresolved. The receptor comes from a male donor with ankylosing spondylitis or in good health (not recorded which). For the CDR3, the DNA is TGTGCCAGTAGCTTACTGCAGAGTAATGAAAAACTGTTTTTT. It yields the protein CASSLLQSNEKLFF.